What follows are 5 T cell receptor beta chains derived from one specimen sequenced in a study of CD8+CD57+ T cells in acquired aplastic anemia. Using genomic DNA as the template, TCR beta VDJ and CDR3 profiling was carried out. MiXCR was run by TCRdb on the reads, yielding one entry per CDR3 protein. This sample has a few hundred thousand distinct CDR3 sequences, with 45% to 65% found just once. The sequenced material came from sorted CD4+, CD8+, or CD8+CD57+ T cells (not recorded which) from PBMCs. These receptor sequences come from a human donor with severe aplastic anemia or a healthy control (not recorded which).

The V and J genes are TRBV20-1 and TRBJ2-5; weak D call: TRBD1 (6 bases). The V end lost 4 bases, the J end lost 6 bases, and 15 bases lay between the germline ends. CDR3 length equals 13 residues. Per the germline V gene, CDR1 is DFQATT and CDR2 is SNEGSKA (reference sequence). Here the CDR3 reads CSAMNREVQTQYF. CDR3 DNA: TGCAGTGCTATGAACAGGGAAGTACAGACCCAGTACTTC.

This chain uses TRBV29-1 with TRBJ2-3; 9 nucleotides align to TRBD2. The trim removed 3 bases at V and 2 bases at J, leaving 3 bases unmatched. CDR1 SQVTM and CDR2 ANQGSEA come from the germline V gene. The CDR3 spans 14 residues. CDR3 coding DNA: TGCAGCGTTGAGGCTAGCGGGATCACAGATACGCAGTATTTT. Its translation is CSVEASGITDTQYF.

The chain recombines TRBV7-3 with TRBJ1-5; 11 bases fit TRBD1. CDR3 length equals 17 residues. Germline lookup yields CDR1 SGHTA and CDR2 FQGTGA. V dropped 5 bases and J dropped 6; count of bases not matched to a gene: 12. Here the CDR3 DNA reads TGTGCCAGCAGCCCGATGGCTGGACAGGGGGCGGTTCAGCCCCAGCATTTT. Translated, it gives CASSPMAGQGAVQPQHF.

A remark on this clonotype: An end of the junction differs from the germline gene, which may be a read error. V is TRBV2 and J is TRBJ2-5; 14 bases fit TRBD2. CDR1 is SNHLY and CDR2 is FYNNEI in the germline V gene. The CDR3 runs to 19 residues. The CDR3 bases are TGTGCCAGCAGCGACACAGAAGGGACTAGCGGGAGATTCCAAGAGATCCAGTACTTC. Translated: CASSDTEGTSGRFQEIQYF.

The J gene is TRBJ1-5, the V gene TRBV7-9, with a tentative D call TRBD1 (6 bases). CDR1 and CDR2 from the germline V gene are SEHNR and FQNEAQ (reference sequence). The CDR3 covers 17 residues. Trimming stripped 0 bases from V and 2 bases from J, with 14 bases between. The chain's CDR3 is CASSLALAGAGNQPQHF. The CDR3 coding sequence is TGTGCCAGCAGCTTAGCCCTGGCGGGGGCAGGCAATCAGCCCCAGCATTTT.